These 14 T cell receptor beta chains share one sample of origin, sequenced in a study of neurological immune-mediated disorders. MiXCR, run by TCRdb on the 5' RACE reads, gives a single entry per CDR3 protein. The sample has about 44,000 distinct CDR3 sequences, roughly 21% seen once. Time point noted: technical triplicate 3. Sequenced material: PBMCs. The receptors were gathered from a man aged 55 to 70 with HTLV-1-associated myelopathy (HAM/TSP).

Note on this clonotype: Its ends do not fully match the called genes, so a read error is possible. V usage is TRBV15 and J usage is TRBJ2-7, with TRBD1 matching 7 bases. Germline assignment: CDR1 LNHNV and CDR2 YYDKDF (reference sequence). The CDR3 is 15 amino acids. CDR3 sequence: CATNRVQGLTYEQYF. Here the CDR3 DNA reads TGTGCCACCAACAGAGTACAGGGGCTAACGTACGAGCAGTACTTC.

This clonotype has a count of ten or more. Its ends do not fully match the called genes, so a read error is possible. The V gene is TRBV5-5, the J gene TRBJ1-5; D is unresolved. The germline gives CDR1 SGHKS, CDR2 YYEKEE (reference sequence). This CDR3 has 15 amino acids. CDR3 nucleotides: TGTGTCAGCAGCTTCCAGCCTTACGGCAATCAGCCCCAGCATTTT. Its protein product is CVSSFQPYGNQPQHF.

There are many counts of this clonotype. This rearrangement joins TRBV20-1 to TRBJ2-7, with no clear D. The CDR3 consists of 14 residues. Trimming shortened V by 0 bases and J by 0 bases, and 9 bases separated the two germline ends. The germline V gene has CDR1 DFQATT and CDR2 SNEGSKA (reference sequence). This chain's CDR3 is CSARETPSSYEQYF. The DNA of the CDR3 is TGCAGTGCTAGAGAGACACCGAGCTCCTACGAGCAGTACTTC.

At least ten counts were recorded for this clonotype. The V and J genes are TRBV29-1 and TRBJ1-3; D may be TRBD1 (5 bases). This CDR3 has 16 residues. CDR1 is SQVTM and CDR2 is ANQGSEA in the germline V gene. V lost 0 bases and J lost 0, with 12 bases in between. The CDR3 DNA reads TGCAGCGTTGAAGATCGGGGCACTACCTCTGGAAACACCATATATTTT. As protein: CSVEDRGTTSGNTIYF.

This clonotype was observed many times. J is TRBJ2-6 and V is TRBV27; 7 nucleotides match TRBD1. Per germline, CDR1 MNHEY and CDR2 SMNVEV (reference sequence). The V gene end was trimmed by 8 bases and the J gene end by 0 bases; junction bases not matched to a gene: 7. The CDR3 sequence is 16 residues long. CDR3 loop: CASHSGQPSGANVLTF. As DNA, the CDR3 is TGTGCCAGCCACTCGGGACAGCCCTCTGGGGCCAACGTCCTGACTTTC.

This rearrangement joins TRBV6-1 to TRBJ1-5; tentatively, D is TRBD1 (6 bases). CDR1 is MNHNS and CDR2 is SASEGT in the germline V gene. Trimming left V 3 bases short and J 3 bases short, with 9 bases between. The CDR3 consists of 14 residues. The CDR3 DNA is TGTGCCAGCAGTGATGGGGGGGCCAATCAGCCCCAGCATTTT. The encoded protein is CASSDGGANQPQHF.

This clonotype has at least ten counts. The genes are TRBV28 and TRBJ1-3; TRBD1 agrees at 9 bases. From germline, CDR1 is MDHEN and CDR2 SYDVKM. J was trimmed by 4 bases and V by 8 bases; bases with no gene match: 9. The CDR3 is 15 amino acids. The CDR3 reads CASGTGGAVGNTIYF. CDR3 in DNA: TGTGCCAGCGGAACAGGGGGCGCGGTAGGAAACACCATATATTTT.

At least ten counts were recorded for this clonotype. This sequence joins TRBV4-1 and TRBJ1-4; D gene ambiguous. The germline gives CDR1 MGHRA, CDR2 YSYEKL. This CDR3 is 14 amino acids long. The V and J ends lost 6 bases and 1 base respectively, with 9 bases between them. CDR3 nucleotides: TGCGCCAGCAGTCAGCTAGGAACTAATGAAAAACTGTTTTTT. Amino acid sequence: CASSQLGTNEKLFF.

This clonotype came up many times. The rearrangement uses TRBV20-1 and TRBJ2-1; 7 bases line up with TRBD2. The CDR3 loop spans 15 amino acids. Losses at the gene ends were 0 bases for V and 3 bases for J; bases not matched to a gene: 5. Germline values: CDR1 DFQATT, CDR2 SNEGSKA (reference sequence). Here the CDR3 reads CSARDLAEFYNEQFF. CDR3 nucleotides: TGCAGTGCTAGAGACCTAGCGGAGTTCTACAATGAGCAGTTCTTC.

This clonotype was found many times. V and J are TRBV25-1 and TRBJ2-5; D is uncertain. Germline V gives CDR1 MGHDK, CDR2 SYGVNS. The V end lost 5 bases, the J end lost 0 bases, and 7 bases lay between the germline ends. CDR3 length: 13 residues. In nucleotides, the CDR3 is TGTGCCAGCAGTCAATGGAACCAAGAGACCCAGTACTTC. Amino acid sequence: CASSQWNQETQYF.

The sample holds many counts of this clonotype. The chain uses TRBV7-6 and TRBJ2-3; 10 nucleotides align to TRBD1. This CDR3 has 16 residues. Germline lookup yields CDR1 SGHVS and CDR2 FNYEAQ. V lost 5 bases to trimming and J lost 6 bases; unmatched junction nucleotides: 11. CDR3 loop: CASSPRTGGEGDTQYF. The CDR3 region has the DNA TGTGCCAGCAGCCCCCGGACAGGGGGTGAGGGGGATACGCAGTATTTT.

This clonotype occurred many times. This chain links TRBV15 with TRBJ1-2; the D is unclear. Germline V CDR1 and CDR2: LNHNV, YYDKDF (reference sequence). This CDR3 is 15 amino acids long. Trimming removed 0 bases at V and 3 bases at J, with 11 bases between. For the CDR3, the DNA is TGTGCCACCAGCAGAGATAGAACAGACCACTATGGCTACACCTTC. Protein sequence: CATSRDRTDHYGYTF.

As concerns this clonotype: A read error may explain this, as a much larger clone is one base away. The chain combines TRBV5-5 with TRBJ2-7, with a possible D match to TRBD1 (5 bases). The length of the CDR3 is 16 residues. V dropped 6 bases and J dropped 2 bases, with 21 bases sitting between them. In germline, CDR1 is SGHKS, CDR2 YYEKEE (reference sequence). The CDR3 protein is CASIVSDREHTYEQYF. CDR3 nucleotide sequence: TGTGCCAGCATCGTATCCGACAGAGAACATACCTACGAGCAGTACTTC.

This clonotype has a count of ten or more. The chain uses TRBV12-3 or TRBV12-4 and TRBJ1-1; tentative D call: TRBD1 (6 bases). The V gene lost 6 bases and the J gene lost 1 base, with 15 bases spanning the gap. The CDR3 is made up of 15 amino acids. The CDR3 protein is CASRLPGAGNTEAFF. CDR3 DNA sequence: TGTGCCAGCAGGCTACCAGGGGCCGGGAACACTGAAGCTTTCTTT.